The rows below give T cell receptor beta chains drawn from one sample of a study of T cells in Graves' hyperthyroidism and ophthalmopathy. TCRdb ran MiXCR on the multiplex PCR reads and lists one entry per CDR3 protein. Among around 390,000 distinct CDR3 sequences, 14% were seen once, and the ten largest hold around 20%. The sample comprised blood. All receptors come from a woman aged 25 to 39 with Graves' ophthalmopathy. Each CDR3 is given with its conserved first and last residue. D genes are given only for firm matches. A clone size is listed for some rows: how often the clone was seen (once, few, many), or a class if it is expanded.

v_gene	d_gene	abundance	j_gene	CDR3aa	CDR3nt
TRBV30	-	few	TRBJ1-6	CAWRQLNSPLHF	TGTGCCTGGAGACAGTTAAATTCACCCCTCCACTTT
TRBV27	TRBD1	many	TRBJ2-3	CASTRDSNPSDTQYF	TGTGCCAGCACCCGGGACAGCAACCCATCAGATACGCAGTATTTT
TRBV6-1	-	many	TRBJ2-2	CASRRGKNTGDLFF	TGTGCCAGCAGACGGGGGAAGAACACCGGGGACCTGTTTTTT
TRBV6-5	TRBD2	many	TRBJ2-5	CASSLRSGGGGETQYF	TGTGCCAGCAGTTTGCGTAGCGGGGGGGGGGGGGAGACCCAGTACTTC
TRBV28	-	many	TRBJ1-5	CASRPLARQPQHF	TGTGCCAGCAGACCCCTTGCTCGTCAGCCCCAGCATTTT
TRBV7-9	-	-	TRBJ1-6	CASSNWQGPTSSYNSPLHF	TGTGCCAGCAGCAATTGGCAGGGCCCGACAAGCTCCTATAATTCACCCCTCCACTTT
TRBV11-2	-	many	TRBJ2-7	CASSAHVGGPEQYF	TGTGCCAGCAGCGCGCATGTGGGGGGCCCCGAGCAGTACTTC
TRBV4-1	-	-	TRBJ1-3	CASSQVDFSREIGGNTIYF	TGCGCCAGCAGCCAAGTCGACTTTTCGCGGGAGATCGGTGGAAACACCATATATTTT
TRBV7-2	-	many	TRBJ2-5	CASSLGTHQETQYF	TGTGCCAGCAGTCTGGGGACCCACCAAGAGACCCAGTACTTC
TRBV19	-	few	TRBJ2-1	CASATGGVLGEQFF	TGTGCCAGTGCCACGGGTGGAGTGCTGGGTGAGCAGTTCTTC
TRBV3-1	-	many	TRBJ2-2	CASSQGGGVPGELFF	TGTGCCAGCAGCCAAGGGGGCGGGGTTCCCGGGGAGCTGTTTTTT
TRBV6-1	-	few	TRBJ2-7	CASSPGIRNSYYEQYF	TGTGCCAGCAGCCCCGGGATCCGTAACAGCTACTACGAGCAGTACTTC
TRBV13	TRBD2	few	TRBJ2-1	CASSLGTSGGAKYENEQFF	TGTGCCAGCAGCTTAGGGACTAGCGGGGGGGCGAAATATGAAAATGAGCAGTTCTTC
TRBV10-3	-	-	TRBJ1-5	CAISEAGVGQPQHF	TGTGCCATCAGTGAAGCAGGGGTGGGTCAGCCCCAGCATTTT
TRBV30	-	many	TRBJ2-7	CAWIEAHSRSYEQYF	TGTGCCTGGATTGAGGCGCACAGTCGCTCCTACGAGCAGTACTTC
TRBV18	-	many	TRBJ1-5	CASSKGGELGNQPQHF	TGTGCCAGCTCGAAAGGGGGGGAGCTTGGCAATCAGCCCCAGCATTTT
TRBV2	-	many	TRBJ2-2	CASSDRVLTGELFF	TGTGCCAGCAGTGACAGGGTTCTTACCGGGGAGCTGTTTTTT
TRBV28	TRBD2	many	TRBJ2-1	CASRGLAKLFDPYNEQFF	TGTGCCAGCAGAGGACTAGCGAAGTTATTTGACCCCTACAATGAGCAGTTCTTC
TRBV28	TRBD1	many	TRBJ2-5	CASSSSLGTGEETQYF	TGTGCCAGCAGTTCCTCGCTTGGGACAGGGGAGGAGACCCAGTACTTC
TRBV29-1	-	many	TRBJ2-7	CSVEVGGNSGQYF	TGCAGCGTGGAGGTTGGGGGGAATTCCGGGCAGTACTTC
TRBV30	-	many	TRBJ2-1	CAWSVLGGNEQFF	TGTGCCTGGAGTGTCCTAGGCGGCAATGAGCAGTTCTTC
TRBV5-6	TRBD1	many	TRBJ2-1	CASSFYGTGGHNEQFF	TGTGCCAGCAGCTTTTACGGGACAGGGGGCCACAATGAGCAGTTCTTC
TRBV2	-	many	TRBJ1-2	CASSRSYGYTF	TGTGCCAGCAGTCGAAGCTACGGCTACACCTTC
TRBV3-1	-	many	TRBJ2-3	CASSPRGTRGTDTQYF	TGTGCCAGCAGTCCTCGAGGGACGAGAGGCACAGATACGCAGTATTTT
TRBV5-1	TRBD2	many	TRBJ2-5	CASSFGTSSETQYF	TGCGCCAGCAGCTTCGGGACTAGCAGTGAGACCCAGTACTTC
TRBV3-1	TRBD2	many	TRBJ2-1	CASSQRASGGNNEQFF	TGTGCCAGCAGCCAAAGAGCTAGCGGGGGGAACAATGAGCAGTTCTTC
TRBV12-3/TRBV12-4	-	many	TRBJ1-1	CASSLMGNTEAFF	TGTGCCAGCAGTTTAATGGGGAACACTGAAGCTTTCTTT
TRBV7-9	TRBD2	-	TRBJ2-1	CASSALTSHEQFF	TGTGCCAGCAGCGCACTGACTAGCCATGAGCAGTTCTTC
TRBV6-1	-	many	TRBJ1-1	CASSEALVAFF	TGTGCCAGCAGTGAAGCCCTAGTGGCTTTCTTT
TRBV7-2	TRBD2	-	TRBJ2-7	CASSSSGGKPYEQYF	TGTGCCAGCAGCTCTAGCGGGGGGAAGCCCTACGAGCAGTACTTC
TRBV6-1	-	many	TRBJ1-6	CASSFRTARGNSPLHF	TGTGCCAGCAGTTTCCGGACCGCGCGGGGAAATTCACCCCTCCACTTT
TRBV20-1	TRBD1	many	TRBJ1-6	CSARRGQYNSPLHF	TGCAGTGCTAGACGGGGACAGTATAATTCACCCCTCCACTTT
TRBV7-9	TRBD1	many	TRBJ2-7	CASSPRGTGTYEQYF	TGTGCCAGCAGCCCCCGCGGGACAGGGACCTACGAGCAGTACTTC